This T cell receptor (beta chain) was obtained from a study of cytomegalovirus exposure and HLA in healthy donors. Notes on the study in general: With high specificity and sensitivity, the classifier reportedly diagnosed cytomegalovirus status. Segments of the TCR beta V type were, in most cases, productive about 87% or about 30% of the time in an earlier analysis.

In regard to this clone: Its cognate antigen is unknown.

V was clipped by 5 bases and J by 1 base; unmatched bases: 5. Germline V CDR1 and CDR2: LNHNV, YYDKDF (reference sequence). CDR3 length: 14 residues. The study ran its PCR with 60 Vbeta and 13 Jbeta primers. The repertoire was sequenced with immunoSEQ multiplex PCR; TCRdb's copy has only in-frame clones and lacks some. Among about 100,000 clones listed, 60% to 80% were seen once. The chain has TRBV15 and TRBJ2-7; TRBD1 matches 7 bases. This clonotype was sampled from a woman aged 60 to 75 in good health and CMV-seropositive. Material: PBMCs. The CDR3 DNA follows: TGTGCCACCAGCGCCCGGGACAGTTCCTACGAGCAGTACTTC. Encoded protein: CATSARDSSYEQYF.